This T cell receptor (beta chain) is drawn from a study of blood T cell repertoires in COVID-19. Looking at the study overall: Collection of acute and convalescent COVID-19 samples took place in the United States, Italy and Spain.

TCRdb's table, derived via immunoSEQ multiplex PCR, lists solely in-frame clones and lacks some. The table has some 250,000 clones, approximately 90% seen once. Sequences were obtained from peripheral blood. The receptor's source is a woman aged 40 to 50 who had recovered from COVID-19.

CDR3 DNA: TGTGCCAGCAGCCCACAGGGGTTCCCTGGGGCCAACGTCCTGACTTTC. Translation: CASSPQGFPGANVLTF. The chain combines TRBV5-8 with TRBJ2-6; the match to TRBD1 covers 7 bases. Trimming cost V 4 bases and J 2 bases; bases outside gene matches: 6. The CDR3 runs to 16 residues. Germline assignment: CDR1 SGHTS and CDR2 YDEGEE.